What follows are 27 T cell receptor beta chains derived from one specimen sequenced in a study of cytomegalovirus exposure and HLA in healthy donors. The PCR ran on 60 Vbeta and 13 Jbeta primers. TCRdb's copy holds only in-frame clones and misses some; the assay was immunoSEQ multiplex PCR. The sample records fewer than 200,000 clones, about 76% being singletons. The source material was PBMCs. The receptors were gathered from a woman in her thirties or forties in good health and CMV-seropositive.

The rearrangement joins TRBV6-5 to TRBJ2-7, with 7 bases that match TRBD1. CDR1 is MNHEY, CDR2 SVGAGI, per germline. V shed 6 bases and J 5 bases; nucleotides not matched to a gene: 4. The CDR3 runs to 12 residues. In DNA form, the CDR3 reads TGTGCCAGCAGGACAGGGATACACGAGCAGTACTTC. Its translation is CASRTGIHEQYF.

This chain links TRBV19 with TRBJ2-4; a possible D gene is TRBD2 (5 bases). The CDR3 sequence is 15 residues long. Between the trimmed V and J ends, which lost 5 bases and 7 bases, there was a span of 18 bases. Per germline, CDR1 LNHDA and CDR2 SQIVND (reference sequence). The CDR3 DNA sequence: TGTGCCAGTAGTGTCTCGGCGCTAACGGGGAACATTCAGTACTTC. Protein sequence: CASSVSALTGNIQYF.

The chain couples TRBV27 to TRBJ2-7; the D gene is possibly TRBD2 (5 bases). V was trimmed by 0 bases and J by 3 bases, leaving 15 bases between them. Germline V lookup: CDR1 MNHEY, CDR2 SMNVEV (reference sequence). The length of the CDR3 is 16 residues. CDR3 region: CASSLSLSSAVYEQYF. The CDR3 DNA follows: TGTGCCAGCAGTTTATCCCTAAGTAGCGCGGTCTACGAGCAGTACTTC.

Here the CDR3 reads CASSAGGSGNTIYF. The CDR3 DNA follows: TGTGCCAGCAGCGCCGGGGGATCTGGAAACACCATATATTTT. The chain joins TRBV6-5 to TRBJ1-3; D may be TRBD1 (5 bases). This CDR3 is 14 amino acids long. CDR1 MNHEY and CDR2 SVGAGI come from the germline V gene. Deletions cut 6 bases from V and 1 base from J, with 10 bases between.

This clone was seen more than once but under ten times. Other nucleotide sequences in the sample specify the same CDR3. This sequence joins TRBV30 and TRBJ1-1; weak D call: TRBD1 (6 bases). The V gene lost 0 bases and the J gene lost 1 base, with 6 bases spanning the gap. There are 13 residues in the CDR3. Germline V gene data show CDR1 as GTSNPN and CDR2 as SVGIG (reference sequence). This CDR3 is CAWSVQGNTEAFF. CDR3 coding DNA: TGTGCCTGGAGTGTACAGGGGAACACTGAAGCTTTCTTT.

V usage is TRBV29-1 and J usage is TRBJ1-4; the match to TRBD1 covers 8 bases. Germline CDR1 and CDR2: SQVTM and ANQGSEA. The V gene end was trimmed by 7 bases and the J gene end by 7 bases; junction bases not matched to a gene: 11. CDR3 length equals 14 residues. This CDR3 reads CSATTAGGREKLFF. The CDR3 DNA reads TGCAGCGCCACCACGGCAGGGGGCCGTGAAAAACTGTTTTTT.

The V call is TRBV5-1, the J call TRBJ1-2, with TRBD1 as a possible D gene (6 bases). Germline V CDR1 and CDR2: SGHRS, YFSETQ. The CDR3 has 18 amino acids. The V end lost 0 bases, the J end lost 2 bases, and 20 bases lay between the germline ends. In nucleotides, the CDR3 is TGCGCCAGCAGCTTGGCAAACCCCGTTGGGGGGGCGAACTATGGCTACACCTTC. Translation: CASSLANPVGGANYGYTF.

The genes are TRBV18 and TRBJ2-4; D may be TRBD1 (5 bases). Trimming shortened V by 1 base and J by 8 bases, and 12 bases separated the two germline ends. Germline loops: CDR1 KGHSH, CDR2 LQKENI. The CDR3 has 14 residues. DNA of the CDR3: TGTGCCAGCTCACCACTTCAGGGCTTTGACATTCAGTACTTC. Its protein product is CASSPLQGFDIQYF.

This clone was counted between two and nine times. This chain uses TRBV19 with TRBJ1-5, with TRBD1 as a possible D gene (5 bases). V dropped 6 bases and J dropped 0 bases, with 18 bases sitting between them. The CDR3 has 17 residues. Germline-derived CDR1 and CDR2 are LNHDA and SQIVND (reference sequence). The CDR3: CASRSEWGYNSNQPQHF. CDR3 nucleotides: TGTGCCAGTAGATCTGAGTGGGGCTACAATAGCAATCAGCCCCAGCATTTT.

This clone has just one count. The chain links TRBV6-5 to TRBJ1-2; perhaps TRBD1 as D (6 bases). The CDR3 extends over 15 amino acids. The germline gives CDR1 MNHEY, CDR2 SVGAGI. Trimming left V 6 bases short and J 4 bases short, with 18 bases between. CDR3 region: CASRETGRGSYGYTF. The CDR3 coding sequence is TGTGCCAGCAGGGAAACAGGGAGGGGCAGCTATGGCTACACCTTC.

This clone has just a few counts. The V and J genes are TRBV11-2 and TRBJ2-7, with 7 bases lining up with TRBD2. The CDR3 runs to 16 residues. V trimming: 0 bases; J trimming: 0 bases; junction bases outside the gene matches: 5. Germline loops: CDR1 SGHAT, CDR2 FQNNGV. The DNA of the CDR3 is TGTGCCAGCAGCTTAGATCGACTAGCCATCTCCTACGAGCAGTACTTC. Protein sequence: CASSLDRLAISYEQYF.

The chain links TRBV19 to TRBJ1-1, with D perhaps matching TRBD1 (5 bases). Germline V CDR1 and CDR2: LNHDA, SQIVND (reference sequence). The V end was cut by 7 bases, the J end by 4 bases, with 16 bases between. The CDR3 runs 14 residues. The DNA for the CDR3 is TGTGCCAGTACCCCGGGGGTAGGTTTCACTGAAGCTTTCTTT. Translating gives CASTPGVGFTEAFF.

The J gene is TRBJ2-7, the V gene TRBV6-5; D remains unclear. This CDR3 comprises 12 residues. CDR1 MNHEY and CDR2 SVGAGI come from the germline V gene. Trimming took off 6 bases at V and 2 bases at J, with 8 bases between the two ends. Here the CDR3 reads CASRSPAYEQYF. The CDR3 nucleotides read TGTGCCAGCAGGTCCCCCGCCTACGAGCAGTACTTC.

Turning to this clone: This CDR3 is also generated by other DNA sequences in the sample. This sequence joins TRBV6-1 and TRBJ2-3, with D perhaps matching TRBD2 (6 bases). This CDR3 contains 14 residues. Trimming took 4 bases from V and 4 from J, leaving 12 bases between them. CDR1 and CDR2 (germline): MNHNS, SASEGT. Here the CDR3 DNA reads TGTGCCAGCAGTGGACAGTCGGGGGCAGATACGCAGTATTTT. Encoded protein: CASSGQSGADTQYF.

The V and J genes are TRBV10-1 and TRBJ2-1, with a possible D match to TRBD2 (6 bases). Between the trimmed V and J ends, which lost 10 bases and 9 bases, there was a span of 16 bases. Germline values: CDR1 WNHNN, CDR2 SYGVQD (reference sequence). The CDR3 runs 12 residues. The CDR3 region is CATRDSGSEQFF. The CDR3, as DNA: TGCGCCACCCGGGACTCAGGAAGTGAGCAGTTCTTC.

This chain joins TRBV6-1 and TRBJ2-7; 8 bases align to TRBD1. Unmatched junction bases numbered 2, after V lost 1 base and J lost 6 bases. There are 13 residues in the CDR3. CDR1 and CDR2 from the germline V gene are MNHNS and SASEGT. For the CDR3, the DNA is TGTGCCAGCAGTGAAGTAGACAGGGGCGAGCAGTACTTC. Translating gives CASSEVDRGEQYF.

About this clone: Other DNA sequences in the sample encode the same CDR3. The chain combines TRBV7-9 with TRBJ2-7, with TRBD1 as a possible D gene (6 bases). Trimming cost V 2 bases and J 2 bases, with 10 bases left between them. Germline assignment: CDR1 SEHNR and CDR2 FQNEAQ (reference sequence). The CDR3 extends over 14 amino acids. Here the CDR3 reads CASSLSQGAYEQYF. DNA for the CDR3: TGTGCCAGCAGCTTATCACAGGGCGCCTACGAGCAGTACTTC.

The J gene is TRBJ2-3, the V gene TRBV6-5, with 8 bases matching TRBD2. CDR3 size: 15 residues. V shed 5 bases, J shed 7 bases, and the junction held 11 bases outside the gene matches. Germline CDR1 is MNHEY and CDR2 is SVGAGI. CDR3 coding DNA: TGTGCCAGCAGTCAGACTAGCGCGGGGAAAAATACGCAGTATTTT. It yields the protein CASSQTSAGKNTQYF.

The rearrangement uses TRBV13 and TRBJ2-7, with D perhaps matching TRBD1 (5 bases). The CDR3 extends over 13 amino acids. The germline V gene encodes CDR1 PRHDT and CDR2 FYEKMQ (reference sequence). Deletions cut 6 bases from V and 1 base from J, with 10 bases between. CDR3 sequence (DNA): TGTGCCAGCAGGATCGCAGGGTCCTACGAGCAGTACTTC. It is translated as CASRIAGSYEQYF.

The CDR3: CASSLEGLAGGTDTQYF. In DNA form, the CDR3 reads TGTGCCAGCAGCTTGGAGGGACTAGCGGGAGGGACAGATACGCAGTATTTT. The chain joins TRBV5-4 to TRBJ2-3, with 16 bases fitting TRBD2. Germline CDR1 is SGHNT and CDR2 is YYREEE (reference sequence). V lost 0 bases and J lost 3; bases outside the gene matches: 1. The CDR3 is 17 residues long.

The chain employs TRBV30 and TRBJ2-7, with 8 bases identical to TRBD2. Germline V gene data show CDR1 as GTSNPN and CDR2 as SVGIG (reference sequence). The CDR3 is made up of 14 amino acids. V lost 2 bases to trimming and J lost 4 bases; unmatched junction nucleotides: 7. CDR3 amino acids: CAWSLGLAPYEQYF. The CDR3, as DNA: TGTGCCTGGAGTTTAGGACTAGCCCCATACGAGCAGTACTTC.

The chain recombines TRBV6-5 with TRBJ1-4, with no clear D. CDR3 length: 14 amino acids. Germline V gene lookup returns CDR1 MNHEY and CDR2 SVGAGI. Trimming shortened V by 0 bases and J by 4 bases, and 6 bases separated the two germline ends. The CDR3 DNA reads TGTGCCAGCAGTTACTCGTCCGGTAATGAAAAACTGTTTTTT. Protein sequence: CASSYSSGNEKLFF.

This clone was counted only a few times. The chain links TRBV6-1 to TRBJ1-1; tentative D call: TRBD1 (5 bases). V dropped 3 bases and J dropped 0 bases, with 11 bases sitting between them. Germline CDR1 is MNHNS and CDR2 is SASEGT. This CDR3 has 15 residues. The CDR3 region is CASSDWAGMNTEAFF. The CDR3 DNA sequence: TGTGCCAGCAGTGATTGGGCAGGGATGAACACTGAAGCTTTCTTT.

This chain uses TRBV10-3 with TRBJ2-7; 8 positions match TRBD1. This CDR3 has 14 residues. In germline, CDR1 is ENHRY, CDR2 SYGVKD. The trim removed 9 bases at V and 5 bases at J, leaving 12 bases unmatched. CDR3: CAIRPDREGDEQYF. The DNA of the CDR3 is TGTGCCATTCGTCCGGACAGGGAAGGTGACGAGCAGTACTTC.

CDR3 sequence: CASSIETGGPGTQYF. The CDR3 coding sequence is TGTGCCAGTAGTATAGAAACGGGGGGGCCGGGTACGCAGTATTTT. The rearrangement links TRBV19 to TRBJ2-3; TRBD2 agrees at 8 bases. Trimming cost V 0 bases and J 8 bases; bases outside gene matches: 7. The CDR3 is 15 residues long. The germline V gene encodes CDR1 LNHDA and CDR2 SQIVND (reference sequence).

The rearrangement uses TRBV11-3 and TRBJ2-3, with D perhaps TRBD1 (5 bases). CDR3 size: 16 residues. V was trimmed by 1 base and J by 2 bases, leaving 13 bases between them. CDR1 and CDR2 from the germline V gene are SGHNT and YENEEA. CDR3: CASSLGGSIITDTQYF. The CDR3 DNA reads as TGTGCCAGCAGCTTAGGGGGCTCAATAATCACAGATACGCAGTATTTT.

This chain links TRBV4-1 with TRBJ2-3; a weak D match, TRBD2 (5 bases). The germline V and J ends were trimmed by 2 bases and 2 bases, with 14 bases remaining between them. The CDR3 totals 16 residues. Germline V gene sequence: CDR1 MGHRA, CDR2 YSYEKL. The CDR3, as DNA: TGCGCCAGCAGCCAATCGTACGGACTTGACACAGATACGCAGTATTTT. Its translation: CASSQSYGLDTDTQYF.